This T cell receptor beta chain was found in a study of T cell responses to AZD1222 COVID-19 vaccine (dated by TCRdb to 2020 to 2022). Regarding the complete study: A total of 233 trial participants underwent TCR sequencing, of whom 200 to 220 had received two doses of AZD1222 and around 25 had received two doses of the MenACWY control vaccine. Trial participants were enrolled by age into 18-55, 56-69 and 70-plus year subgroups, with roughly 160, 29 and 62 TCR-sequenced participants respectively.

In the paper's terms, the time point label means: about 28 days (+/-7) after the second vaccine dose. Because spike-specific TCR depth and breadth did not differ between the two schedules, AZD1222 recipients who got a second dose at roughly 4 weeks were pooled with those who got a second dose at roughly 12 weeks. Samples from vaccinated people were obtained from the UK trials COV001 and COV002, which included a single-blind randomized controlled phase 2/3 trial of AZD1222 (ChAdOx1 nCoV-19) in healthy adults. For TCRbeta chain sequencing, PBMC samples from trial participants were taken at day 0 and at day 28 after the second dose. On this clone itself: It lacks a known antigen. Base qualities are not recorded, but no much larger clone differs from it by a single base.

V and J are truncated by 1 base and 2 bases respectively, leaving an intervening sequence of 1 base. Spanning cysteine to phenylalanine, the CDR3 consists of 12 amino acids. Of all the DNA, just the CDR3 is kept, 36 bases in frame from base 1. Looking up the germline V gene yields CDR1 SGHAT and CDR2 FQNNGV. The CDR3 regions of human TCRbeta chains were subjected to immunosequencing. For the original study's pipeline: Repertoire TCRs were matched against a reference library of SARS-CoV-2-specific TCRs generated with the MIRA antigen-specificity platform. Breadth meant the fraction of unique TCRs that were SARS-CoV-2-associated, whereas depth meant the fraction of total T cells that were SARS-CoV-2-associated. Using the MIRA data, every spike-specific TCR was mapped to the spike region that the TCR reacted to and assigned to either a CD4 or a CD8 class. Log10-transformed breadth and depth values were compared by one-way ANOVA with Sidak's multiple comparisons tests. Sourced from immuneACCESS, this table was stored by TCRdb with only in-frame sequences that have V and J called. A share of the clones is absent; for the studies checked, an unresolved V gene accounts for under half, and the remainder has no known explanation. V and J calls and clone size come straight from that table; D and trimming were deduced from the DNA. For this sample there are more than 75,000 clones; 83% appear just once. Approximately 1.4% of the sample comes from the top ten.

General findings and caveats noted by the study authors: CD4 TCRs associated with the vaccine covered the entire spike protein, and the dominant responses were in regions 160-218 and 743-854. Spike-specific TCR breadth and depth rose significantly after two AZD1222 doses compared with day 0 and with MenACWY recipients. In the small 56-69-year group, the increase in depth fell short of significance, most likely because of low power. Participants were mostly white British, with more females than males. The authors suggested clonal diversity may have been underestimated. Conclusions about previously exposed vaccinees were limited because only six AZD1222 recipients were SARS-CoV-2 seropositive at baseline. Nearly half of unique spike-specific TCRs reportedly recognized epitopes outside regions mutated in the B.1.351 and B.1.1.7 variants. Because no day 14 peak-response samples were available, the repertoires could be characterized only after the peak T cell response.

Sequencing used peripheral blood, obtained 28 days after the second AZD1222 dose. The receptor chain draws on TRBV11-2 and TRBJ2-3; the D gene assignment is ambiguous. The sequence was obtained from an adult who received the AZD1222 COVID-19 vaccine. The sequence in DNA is TGTGCCAGCAGCTTAGCCACAGATACGCAGTATTTT. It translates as CASSLATDTQYF. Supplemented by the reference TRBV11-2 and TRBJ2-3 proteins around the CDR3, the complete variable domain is EAGVAQSPRYKIIEKRQSVAFWCNPISGHATLYWYQQILGQGPKLLIQFQNNGVVDDSQLPKDRFSAERLKGVDSTLKIQPAKLEDSAVYLCASSLATDTQYFGPGTRLTVL.